The clone carrying this T cell receptor (beta chain) was found many times. Its antigen is unidentified. The data stem from a study of T cells in Graves' hyperthyroidism and ophthalmopathy. Points from the study as a whole: Separation of ophthalmopathy from stable hyperthyroidism was achieved by a 13 V-J model.

Regions amplified from RNA transcripts were the TCR beta CDR3 regions. A set of HTBI primers served as the primers for a first-round RT-PCR of the TCR CDR3. TCRdb re-called the multiplex PCR reads with MiXCR, one entry per CDR3 protein. The sample has 560,000 or so distinct CDR3 sequences, more than 45% seen once. Patients aged 18 to 65 had newly diagnosed hyperthyroidism that had lasted under 2 months. Germline V gene sequence: CDR1 SGHTA, CDR2 FQGNSA. The ends were cut back, 3 bases at V and 2 bases at J, with 8 bases in the middle. The CDR3 consists of 14 residues. Input material: peripheral blood or thyroid tissue (not recorded which). This receptor was identified in a woman under 30 with Graves' hyperthyroidism. This rearrangement joins TRBV7-2 to TRBJ1-5; D is unresolved. The DNA of the CDR3 is TGTGCCAGCAGCTTCAGTAACGGCAATCAGCCCCAGCATTTT. Protein: CASSFSNGNQPQHF.